This TCR beta chain was obtained from a study of control samples from healthy donors and cancer patients. Germline V gene data show CDR1 as SGHRS and CDR2 as YFSETQ. The junction had 17 bases not matched to a gene; V was cut back by 4 bases and J by 8 bases. This CDR3 has 18 residues. The table came from immunoSEQ multiplex PCR; TCRdb's copy has only in-frame clones and leaves some out. The sample has about 170,000 clones; 75% to 95% are singletons. The sample consisted of blood. The V gene is TRBV5-1, the J gene TRBJ2-1, with 11 nucleotides matching TRBD2. The sequence was obtained from a middle-aged woman in good health. The CDR3 loop reads CASSPNGLAGGNGDEQFF. The DNA for the CDR3 is TGCGCCAGCAGCCCAAACGGGCTAGCGGGGGGCAATGGCGATGAGCAGTTCTTC. Full variable domain (outside the CDR3, taken from reference TRBV5-1 and TRBJ2-1): KAGVTQTPRYLIKTRGQQVTLSCSPISGHRSVSWYQQTPGQGLQFLFEYFSETQRNKGNFPGRFSGRQFSNSRSEMNVSTLELGDSALYLCASSPNGLAGGNGDEQFFGPGTRLTVL.